The T cell receptor (beta chain) under discussion was sequenced for a study of blood T cell repertoires in COVID-19 (dated by TCRdb to between 2020 and 2021). As for the study more broadly: Collaborator samples came from the United States, Italy and Spain and covered acute and convalescent phases of COVID-19. Subjects who had been exposed to COVID-19, were actively infected with it, or had recovered from it provided the deeply sampled blood TCRbeta repertoires that made up the dataset. The samples were drawn from the first 160 participants of the ongoing ImmuneRACE study and from over a thousand subjects provided by 6 global collaborators. Where HLA class I and class II types were available, the types were taken from metadata supplied by the sample provider, not from assay-based typing. The sample metadata nearly always contained a de-identified subject ID, COVID-19 status, age in years and sex. A freely available public database, intended as a resource for researchers studying the immune response to SARS-CoV-2, is where the repertoires were released. The prospective study material was composed of cDNA or gDNA derived from T cells, B-cell-depleted T cells, or PBMCs. Broad study findings and their caveats: How much clinical and demographic metadata was included differed by source and by participant, and the metadata was provided uncurated.

TCRbeta CDR3 regions were amplified from genomic DNA using the immunoSEQ Assay, a bias-controlled multiplex PCR. As for the original processing: The number of nucleated cells in each sample was estimated from the amplification of reference gene primers within the assay. To quantify the absolute abundance of each unique TCRbeta CDR3 rearrangement, sequence reads were collapsed and filtered. Productive Simpson clonality was computed per sample as the square root of Simpson's diversity index over productive rearrangements. TCRdb stores this immuneACCESS table with in-frame sequences only. Part of the clones is absent; in the studies checked, under half of the shortfall reflects unresolved V genes, and no reason is known for the rest. V and J calls and clone size are given by that table; D and trimming were obtained from the DNA. This sample comprises about 250,000 clones, 90% of them detected only once. Around 1.9% of the sample belongs to the ten largest clones.

V is trimmed back by 3 bases and J by 6 bases, and the junction contains 11 bases that no gene match accounts for. CDR1 is given as SGDLS and CDR2 as YYNGEE, both from the germline V gene. From cysteine to phenylalanine, the CDR3 is 16 amino acids long. The only DNA kept is the CDR3, 48 bases in frame from the first base. This clone has only one observation. There is no known antigen for this receptor. Base qualities are missing; no much larger clone stands one base away. One collaborating source in Seattle enrolled patients during active infection and followed them longitudinally through the course of disease. Whole blood was collected in K2EDTA tubes by collaborating institutions according to the institutions' own protocols. For TCRbeta analysis, collaborator samples were shipped as frozen whole blood, as isolated PBMCs, or as DNA extracted from either sample type.

The sequenced material came from peripheral blood. The receptor comes from a woman in her sixties or seventies with COVID-19, enrolled during active disease. The sequence links TRBV9 to TRBJ1-4, and 7 junctional nucleotides match TRBD1. The bases read TGTGCCAGCAGCGCTAGCCAAACAGGGGCGTATGAAAAACTGTTTTTT. Its translation is CASSASQTGAYEKLFF.